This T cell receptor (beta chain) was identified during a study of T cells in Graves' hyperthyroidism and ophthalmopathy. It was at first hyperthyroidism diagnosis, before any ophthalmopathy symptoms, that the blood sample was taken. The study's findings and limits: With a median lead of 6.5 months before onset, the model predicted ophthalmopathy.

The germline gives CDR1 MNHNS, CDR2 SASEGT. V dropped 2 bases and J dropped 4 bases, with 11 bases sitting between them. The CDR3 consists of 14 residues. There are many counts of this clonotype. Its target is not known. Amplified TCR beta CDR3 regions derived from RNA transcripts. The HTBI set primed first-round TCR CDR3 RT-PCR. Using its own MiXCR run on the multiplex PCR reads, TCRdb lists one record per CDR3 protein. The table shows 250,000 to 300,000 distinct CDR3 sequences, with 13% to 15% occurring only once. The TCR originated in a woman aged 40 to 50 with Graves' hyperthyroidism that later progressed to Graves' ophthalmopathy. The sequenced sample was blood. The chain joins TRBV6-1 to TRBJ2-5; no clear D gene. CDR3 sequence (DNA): TGTGCCAGCAGTGAATATCTCTGGGCAGAGACCCAGTACTTC. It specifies CASSEYLWAETQYF.